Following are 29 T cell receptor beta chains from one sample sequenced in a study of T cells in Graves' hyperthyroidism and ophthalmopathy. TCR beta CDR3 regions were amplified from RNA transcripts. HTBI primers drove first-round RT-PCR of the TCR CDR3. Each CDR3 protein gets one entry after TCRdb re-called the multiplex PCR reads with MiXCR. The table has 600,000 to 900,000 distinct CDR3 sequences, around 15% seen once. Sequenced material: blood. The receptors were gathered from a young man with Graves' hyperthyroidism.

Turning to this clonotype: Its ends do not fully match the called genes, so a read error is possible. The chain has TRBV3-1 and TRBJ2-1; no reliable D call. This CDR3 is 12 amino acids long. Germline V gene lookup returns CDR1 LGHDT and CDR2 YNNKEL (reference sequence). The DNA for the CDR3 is TGTACCAGCAGCCAGAAGGGCCTTGAGCAGTTCTTC. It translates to CTSSQKGLEQFF.

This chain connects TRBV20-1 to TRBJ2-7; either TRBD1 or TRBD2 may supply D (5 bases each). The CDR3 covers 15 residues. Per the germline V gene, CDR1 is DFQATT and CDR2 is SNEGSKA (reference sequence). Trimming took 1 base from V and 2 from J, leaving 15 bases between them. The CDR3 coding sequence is TGCAGTGCTAGAGCGGCGGCCCGGGACGCCTACGAGCAGTACTTC. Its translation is CSARAAARDAYEQYF.

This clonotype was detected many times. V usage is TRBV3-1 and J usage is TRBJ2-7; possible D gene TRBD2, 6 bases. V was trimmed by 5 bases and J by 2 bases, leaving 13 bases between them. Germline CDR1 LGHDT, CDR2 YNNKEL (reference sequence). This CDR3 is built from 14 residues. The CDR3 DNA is TGTGCCAGCAGCACTCGACTAGTCCCCTACGAGCAGTACTTC. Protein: CASSTRLVPYEQYF.

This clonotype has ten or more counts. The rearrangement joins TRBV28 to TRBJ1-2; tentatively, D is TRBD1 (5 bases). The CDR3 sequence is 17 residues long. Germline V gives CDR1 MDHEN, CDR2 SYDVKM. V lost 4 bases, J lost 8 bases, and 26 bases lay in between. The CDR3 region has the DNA TGTGCCAGCAGTTCACCAGGGAAGTGGGGCGAGTCCGGAGGCTACACCTTC. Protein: CASSSPGKWGESGGYTF.

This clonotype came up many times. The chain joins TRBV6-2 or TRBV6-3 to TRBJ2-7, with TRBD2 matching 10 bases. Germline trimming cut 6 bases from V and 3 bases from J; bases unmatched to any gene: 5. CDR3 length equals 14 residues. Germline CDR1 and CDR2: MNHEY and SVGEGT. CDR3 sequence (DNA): TGTGCCAGCAGGTGGACTAGCGGCTTCTACGAGCAGTACTTC. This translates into CASRWTSGFYEQYF.

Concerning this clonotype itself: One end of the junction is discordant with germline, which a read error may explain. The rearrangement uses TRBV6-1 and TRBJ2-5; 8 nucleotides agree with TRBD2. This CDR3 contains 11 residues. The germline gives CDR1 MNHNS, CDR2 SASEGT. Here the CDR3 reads CASSQGLASHF. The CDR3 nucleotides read TGTGCCAGCAGTCAAGGACTAGCATCCCACTTC.

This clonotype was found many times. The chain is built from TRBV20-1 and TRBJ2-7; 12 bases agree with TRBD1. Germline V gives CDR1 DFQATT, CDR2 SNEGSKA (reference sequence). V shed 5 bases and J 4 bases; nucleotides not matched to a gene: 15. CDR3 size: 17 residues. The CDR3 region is CSALGQGAQALRYEQYF. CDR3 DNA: TGCAGTGCTCTGGGACAGGGGGCGCAGGCTTTGAGGTACGAGCAGTACTTC.

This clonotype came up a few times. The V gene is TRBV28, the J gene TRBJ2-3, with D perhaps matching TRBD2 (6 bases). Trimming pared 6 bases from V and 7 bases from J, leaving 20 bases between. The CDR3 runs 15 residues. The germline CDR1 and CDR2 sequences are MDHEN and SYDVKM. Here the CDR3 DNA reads TGTGCCAGCAGCCCCCGGGCTAGCGAAGGACATACGCAGTATTTT. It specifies CASSPRASEGHTQYF. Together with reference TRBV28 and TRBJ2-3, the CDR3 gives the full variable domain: DVKVTQSSRYLVKRTGEKVFLECVQDMDHENMFWYRQDPGLGLRLIYFSYDVKMKEKGDIPEGYSVSREKKERFSLILESASTNQTSMYLCASSPRASEGHTQYFGPGTRLTVL.

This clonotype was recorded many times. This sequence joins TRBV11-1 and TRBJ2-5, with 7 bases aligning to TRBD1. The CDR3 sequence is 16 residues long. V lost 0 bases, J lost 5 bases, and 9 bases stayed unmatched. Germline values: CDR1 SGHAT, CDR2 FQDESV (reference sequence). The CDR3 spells CASSLAWTGLRETQYF. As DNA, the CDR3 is TGTGCCAGCAGCTTAGCCTGGACAGGCCTGCGGGAGACCCAGTACTTC.

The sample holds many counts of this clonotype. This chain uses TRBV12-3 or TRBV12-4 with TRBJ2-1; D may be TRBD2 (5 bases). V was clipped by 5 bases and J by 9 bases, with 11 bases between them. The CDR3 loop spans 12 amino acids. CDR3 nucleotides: TGTGCCAGCAGTGGCGGAAGCGGTGAGCAGTTCTTC. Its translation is CASSGGSGEQFF.

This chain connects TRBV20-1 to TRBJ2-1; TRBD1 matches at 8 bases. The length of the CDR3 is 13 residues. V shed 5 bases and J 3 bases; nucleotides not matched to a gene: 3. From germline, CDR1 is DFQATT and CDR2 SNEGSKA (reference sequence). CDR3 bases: TGCAGTGCTGGGGGGACAGGCTACAATGAGCAGTTCTTC. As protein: CSAGGTGYNEQFF.

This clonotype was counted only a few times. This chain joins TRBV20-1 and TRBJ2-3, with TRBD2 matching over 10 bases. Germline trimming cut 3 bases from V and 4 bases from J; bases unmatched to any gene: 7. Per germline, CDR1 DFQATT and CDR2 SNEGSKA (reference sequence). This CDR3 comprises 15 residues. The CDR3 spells CSARASGRLADTQYF. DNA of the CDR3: TGCAGTGCTAGGGCTAGCGGGAGATTGGCAGATACGCAGTATTTT.

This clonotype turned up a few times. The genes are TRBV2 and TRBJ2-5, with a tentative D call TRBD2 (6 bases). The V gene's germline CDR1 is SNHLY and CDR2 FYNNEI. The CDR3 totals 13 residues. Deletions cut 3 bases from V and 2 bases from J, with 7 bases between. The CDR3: CASSEGTQETQYF. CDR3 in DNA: TGTGCCAGCAGTGAGGGGACTCAAGAGACCCAGTACTTC.

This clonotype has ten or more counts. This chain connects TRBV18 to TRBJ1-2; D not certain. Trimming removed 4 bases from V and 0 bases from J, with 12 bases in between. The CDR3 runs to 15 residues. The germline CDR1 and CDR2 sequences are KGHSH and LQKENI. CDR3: CASSLSTDPNYGYTF. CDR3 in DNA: TGTGCCAGCTCACTTAGTACGGATCCTAACTATGGCTACACCTTC.

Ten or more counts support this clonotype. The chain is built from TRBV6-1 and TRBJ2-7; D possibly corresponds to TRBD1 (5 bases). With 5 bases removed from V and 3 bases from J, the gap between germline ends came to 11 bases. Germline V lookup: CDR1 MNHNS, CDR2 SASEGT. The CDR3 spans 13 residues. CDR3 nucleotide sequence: TGTGCCAGCAGTTTGGACATATACTACGAGCAGTACTTC. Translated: CASSLDIYYEQYF.

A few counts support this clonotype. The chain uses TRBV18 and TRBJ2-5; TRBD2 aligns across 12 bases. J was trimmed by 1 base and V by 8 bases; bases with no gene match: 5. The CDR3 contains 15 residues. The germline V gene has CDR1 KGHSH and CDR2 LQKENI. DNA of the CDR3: TGTGCCAGCGTAGGACTAGCGGGGCTCCAAGAGACCCAGTACTTC. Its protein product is CASVGLAGLQETQYF.

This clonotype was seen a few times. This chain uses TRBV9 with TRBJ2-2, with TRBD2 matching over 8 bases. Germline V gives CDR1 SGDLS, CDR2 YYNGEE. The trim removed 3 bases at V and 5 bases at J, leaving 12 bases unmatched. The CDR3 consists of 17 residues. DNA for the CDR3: TGTGCCAGCAGCGCCCCTCGGGGCGGGGGGAGGACCGGGGAGCTGTTTTTT. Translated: CASSAPRGGGRTGELFF.

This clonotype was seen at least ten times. The CDR3 DNA sequence: TGTGCCAGCAGCTCCACCCTAGAGCCCCAGCATTTT. It is translated as CASSSTLEPQHF. The chain employs TRBV7-2 and TRBJ1-5; D remains unclear. CDR3 length equals 12 residues. Germline V gives CDR1 SGHTA, CDR2 FQGNSA. The ends were cut back, 4 bases at V and 8 bases at J, with 9 bases in the middle.

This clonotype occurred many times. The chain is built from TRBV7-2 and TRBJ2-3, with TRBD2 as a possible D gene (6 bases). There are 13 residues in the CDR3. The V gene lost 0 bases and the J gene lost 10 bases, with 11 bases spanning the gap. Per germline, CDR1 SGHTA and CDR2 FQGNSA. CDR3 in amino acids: CASSLAEGPAQYF. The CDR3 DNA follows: TGTGCCAGCAGCTTAGCGGAGGGGCCGGCGCAGTATTTT.

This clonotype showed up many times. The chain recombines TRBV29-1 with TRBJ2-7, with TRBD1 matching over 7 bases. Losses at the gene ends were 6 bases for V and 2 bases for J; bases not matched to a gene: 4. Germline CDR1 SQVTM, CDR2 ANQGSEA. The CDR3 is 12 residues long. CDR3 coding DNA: TGCAGCGTCCGGGACAGCCCCTACGAGCAGTACTTC. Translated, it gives CSVRDSPYEQYF.

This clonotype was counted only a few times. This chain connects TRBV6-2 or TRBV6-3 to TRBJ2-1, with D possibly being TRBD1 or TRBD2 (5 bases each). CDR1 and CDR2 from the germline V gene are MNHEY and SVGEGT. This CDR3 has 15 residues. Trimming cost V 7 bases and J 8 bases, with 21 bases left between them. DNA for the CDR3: TGTGCCAGCATCGGCCGGGACCCCGACCTGGATGAGCAGTTCTTC. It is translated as CASIGRDPDLDEQFF.

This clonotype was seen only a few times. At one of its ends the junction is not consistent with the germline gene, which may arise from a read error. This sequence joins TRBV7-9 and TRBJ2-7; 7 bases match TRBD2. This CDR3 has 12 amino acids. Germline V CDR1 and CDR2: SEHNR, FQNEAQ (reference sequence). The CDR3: CAGSRGDGEQYF. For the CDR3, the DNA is TGTGCCGGCAGCCGGGGGGACGGCGAGCAGTACTTC.

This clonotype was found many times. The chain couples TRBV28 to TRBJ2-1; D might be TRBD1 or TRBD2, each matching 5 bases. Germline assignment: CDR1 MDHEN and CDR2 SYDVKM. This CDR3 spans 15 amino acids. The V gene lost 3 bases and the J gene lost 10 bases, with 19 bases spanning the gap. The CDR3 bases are TGTGCCAGCAGTTTTTTTTCCGGGGACGGAAGGGAGCAGTTCTTC. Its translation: CASSFFSGDGREQFF. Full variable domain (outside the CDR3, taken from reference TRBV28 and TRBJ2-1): DVKVTQSSRYLVKRTGEKVFLECVQDMDHENMFWYRQDPGLGLRLIYFSYDVKMKEKGDIPEGYSVSREKKERFSLILESASTNQTSMYLCASSFFSGDGREQFFGPGTRLTVL.

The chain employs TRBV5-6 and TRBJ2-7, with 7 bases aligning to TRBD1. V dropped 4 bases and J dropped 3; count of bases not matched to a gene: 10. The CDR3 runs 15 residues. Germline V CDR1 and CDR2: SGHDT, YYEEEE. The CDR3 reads CASSRFRDRDYEQYF. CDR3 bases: TGTGCCAGCAGCCGATTCCGGGACAGAGACTACGAGCAGTACTTC.

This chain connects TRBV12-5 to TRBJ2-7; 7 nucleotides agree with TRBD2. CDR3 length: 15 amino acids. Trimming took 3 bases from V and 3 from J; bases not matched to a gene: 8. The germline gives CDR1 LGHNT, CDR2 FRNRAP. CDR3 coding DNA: TGTGCTAGTGGTTTTGGACATGGGGGGGTCTACGAGCAGTACTTC. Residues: CASGFGHGGVYEQYF.

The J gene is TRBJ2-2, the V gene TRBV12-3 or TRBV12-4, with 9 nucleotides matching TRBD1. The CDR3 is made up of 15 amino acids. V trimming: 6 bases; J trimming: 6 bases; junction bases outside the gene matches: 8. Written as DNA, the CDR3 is TGTGCCAGCAGCCCTGACAGGGGGTATCCCGGGGAGCTGTTTTTT. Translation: CASSPDRGYPGELFF.

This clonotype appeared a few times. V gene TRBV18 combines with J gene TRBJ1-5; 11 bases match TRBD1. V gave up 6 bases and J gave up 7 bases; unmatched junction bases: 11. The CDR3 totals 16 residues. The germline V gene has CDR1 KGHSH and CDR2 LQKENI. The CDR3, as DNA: TGTGCCAGCTCTCCTTCGGGACAGGGGGAACGGCAGCCCCAGCATTTT. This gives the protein CASSPSGQGERQPQHF.

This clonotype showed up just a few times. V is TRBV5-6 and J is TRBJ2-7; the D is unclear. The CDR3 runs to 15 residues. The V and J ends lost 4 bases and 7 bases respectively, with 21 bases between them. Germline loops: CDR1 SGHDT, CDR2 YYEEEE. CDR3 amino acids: CASSTPERAHLEQYF. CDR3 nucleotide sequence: TGTGCCAGCAGCACCCCGGAAAGGGCGCACCTGGAGCAGTACTTC.

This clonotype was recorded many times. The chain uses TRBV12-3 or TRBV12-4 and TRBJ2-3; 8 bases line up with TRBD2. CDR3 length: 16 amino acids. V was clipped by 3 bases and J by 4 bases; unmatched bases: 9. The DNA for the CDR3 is TGTGCCAGCAGTTTCGAGGCGGGAGGATTGGCAGATACGCAGTATTTT. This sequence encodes CASSFEAGGLADTQYF.